This T cell receptor (beta chain) was found in a study of T cell repertoires in cytomegalovirus infection. The wider study: Public TCR beta signatures provided an indication of both CMV infection and a matching HLA type.

This CDR3 is 15 amino acids long. The germline CDR1 and CDR2 sequences are SEHNR and FQNEAQ (reference sequence). Trimming took 3 bases from V and 4 from J, leaving 15 bases between them. This clonotype was counted at least ten times. Antigen: not known. TCRdb reanalysed the reads using MiXCR and keeps one entry per CDR3 protein. The sample includes around 530,000 distinct CDR3 sequences, 16% seen only once; the top ten take 20% to 30%. General study points: Ex vivo, HLA-C-restricted CMV-specific TCR beta clonotypes prevailed over the rest of the response.

The sample comprised CD8+ T cells from PBMCs. V usage is TRBV7-9 and J usage is TRBJ1-1; tentative D call: TRBD1 (5 bases). This TCR came from a human donor in good health (CMV status not recorded). Some clones in this sample may be carry-over from other donors' samples. Here the CDR3 reads CASSLGPFVGTEAFF. DNA for the CDR3: TGTGCCAGCAGCTTGGGACCTTTCGTTGGCACTGAAGCTTTCTTT.